This TCR beta chain derives from a study of radiation and T cells in renal cell carcinoma. Germline CDR1 reads SGHAT; CDR2 reads FQNNGV. The length of the CDR3 is 15 residues. The V and J ends lost 0 bases and 4 bases respectively, with 12 bases between them. Using immunoSEQ multiplex PCR, the repertoire was profiled, and TCRdb retains in-frame clones only, with some absent. The sample records about 170,000 clones, roughly nine tenths being singletons. The time point here: blood 4 weeks post-SBRT, at nephrectomy. Treatment: 15 Gy SBRT to primary tumor, nephrectomy 4 weeks later. This clonotype originated in a woman aged 50 to 65 with renal cell carcinoma. The genes are TRBV11-2 and TRBJ1-2; the D is unclear. The starting material was blood, obtained from a patient whose treatment included radiotherapy and nephrectomy. CDR3 DNA: TGTGCCAGCAGCTTAGAATCTACCCCGGTCTATGGCTACACCTTC. Its protein product is CASSLESTPVYGYTF.